A selection of T cell receptor beta chains follows, all from one sample in a study of T cell clones after liver transplantation. The repertoire was sequenced with immunoSEQ multiplex PCR; TCRdb's copy has only in-frame clones and lacks some. The data contain roughly 74,000 clones, approximately 80% of them seen just once; the ten biggest clones take up about 0.64%. Source: CD4+ T cells from blood, taken before liver transplant. The receptors shown here come from a human donor who received a liver transplant. Each CDR3 is given with its conserved first and last residue. Fields, in order: CDR3 protein, J gene, V gene.

CASSLADKGYEQYF,TRBJ2-7,TRBV11-2
CASSFVSSGNTIYF,TRBJ1-3,TRBV28
CASSARTGLSEAFF,TRBJ1-1,TRBV9
CASSLDTQETQYF,TRBJ2-5,TRBV5-1
CASSESVTYEQYF,TRBJ2-7,TRBV2
CASSPREQGRADTF,TRBJ1-2,TRBV19
CASSYRGVETQYF,TRBJ2-5,TRBV7-2
CASSLGPTSGSWVYEQYF,TRBJ2-7,TRBV11-2
CASSWGPSADTQYF,TRBJ2-3,TRBV5-1
CASSQRRETYEQYF,TRBJ2-7,TRBV16
CASSEQGGASEAFF,TRBJ1-1,TRBV6-1
CASRSWGQGYNEQFF,TRBJ2-1,TRBV2
CASSLMGAYEQYF,TRBJ2-7,TRBV5-5
CASSLTTSGRGDTQYF,TRBJ2-3,TRBV19
CATSFSRGTEAFF,TRBJ1-1,TRBV15
CSVHDGYEQYF,TRBJ2-7,TRBV29-1
CASSPPGGGKKTQYF,TRBJ2-5,TRBV18
CASSSSRQGRGLNEQFF,TRBJ2-1,TRBV11-3
CASKGRTNTEAFF,TRBJ1-1,TRBV6-1
CASRRFWYF,TRBJ2-3,TRBV6-1
CASSPRGGSSYNEQFF,TRBJ2-1,TRBV18
CAINPDRGSYGYTF,TRBJ1-2,TRBV10-3
CASSMMGTSLYTQYF,TRBJ2-3,TRBV19
CASSARQGNTEAFF,TRBJ1-1,TRBV6-1
CASSSEGRGVVGEKLFF,TRBJ1-4,TRBV27
CASSFLDRLNYGYTF,TRBJ1-2,TRBV6-6
CATSAGLYEQYF,TRBJ2-7,TRBV15
CASSPLVGQRAFSYEQYF,TRBJ2-7,TRBV4-1
CASSLDPYEAFF,TRBJ1-1,TRBV11-1
CASSRRVGHGNTGELFF,TRBJ2-2,TRBV19
CASSSPSYEQYF,TRBJ2-7,TRBV28
CSVEWTGGITDTQYF,TRBJ2-3,TRBV29-1
CASSLEGASNYGYTF,TRBJ1-2,TRBV5-1
CATRRTSLYNEQFF,TRBJ2-1,TRBV28
CAISGGEGKAFF,TRBJ1-1,TRBV10-3
CASSLDGGYTF,TRBJ1-2,TRBV7-9
CASSPGALAKNIQYF,TRBJ2-4,TRBV18
CASSPGGAGGYNEQFF,TRBJ2-1,TRBV5-4
CASSLFDREYEDYTF,TRBJ1-2,TRBV5-4
CASRMQRMIPYEQYF,TRBJ2-7,TRBV2
CASSFPSSSYEQFF,TRBJ2-1,TRBV5-1
CASSSGLAGGRDTQYF,TRBJ2-3,TRBV4-1
CASSLRNSGANVLTF,TRBJ2-6,TRBV28
CASSLVSGTSGRHEQFF,TRBJ2-1,TRBV5-1